This record looks at one TCR beta chain sequence and its context. What it binds is not known. Generated by immunoSEQ multiplex PCR, the TCRdb table keeps only in-frame clones and is missing some. The table records 380,000 or so clones, around 89% of them present only once. V lost 4 bases and J lost 6; bases outside the gene matches: 10. This CDR3 region has 15 residues. CDR1 MDHEN and CDR2 SYDVKM come from the germline V gene. Treatment described: around 19 received Ad26.COV2.S at low or high dose, single or two shots; about 5 received placebo; per-sample allocation not given. The study sampled participants on day 63 after the first vaccine or placebo injection. An adult aged 18-55 years in Boston served as the donor. Vaccine was an Ad26 vector expressing Wuhan-strain SARS-CoV-2 spike. The data were taken from a study of Ad26.COV2.S vaccination and SARS-CoV-2 variants. Study-wide points: Assessments of TCR breadth and depth may have underestimated the total T cell responses.

This clonotype originated in a person between 18 and 65 years old who received the Ad26.COV2.S COVID-19 vaccine or a placebo. This chain links TRBV28 with TRBJ2-7, with TRBD1 identical over 9 bases. The sequenced sample was peripheral blood, obtained in a trial of Ad26.COV2.S vaccine versus placebo. The CDR3 spells CASSSAGTGLSEQYF. The CDR3 DNA reads TGTGCCAGCAGTTCCGCCGGGACAGGGTTATCCGAGCAGTACTTC.